The 28 T cell receptor beta chains in this list originate from one sample, sequenced in a study of identical twins listed by TCRdb under 2016. The library was built by means of 5' RACE. Sequencing relied on an Illumina HiSeq 2000. The raw public data were reprocessed by TCRdb itself: fastp quality trimming at Q25, MiXCR clonotype calling, in-frame beta chains only. When rows share a CDR3 protein, they turn into one entry using the most common DNA and genes. The sample yields 300,000 to 400,000 distinct CDR3 sequences; 9% to 15% were counted once. The top ten hold approximately 7.9% of the sample. These same records also appear under a second study, on yellow fever vaccine responses in identical twins.

Sequenced: CD8+ T cells sorted from blood. Every receptor here comes from a woman between 18 and 29 years old in good health.

Only a few counts were recorded for this clonotype. The chain couples TRBV10-2 to TRBJ1-1; 11 bases match TRBD1. The CDR3 totals 15 residues. Germline CDR1 WSHSY, CDR2 SAAADI. Trimming at V came to 3 bases and at J to 4 bases, leaving 4 bases not matched to a gene. The CDR3: CASSEFGTGGTEAFF. The CDR3 nucleotides are TGCGCCAGCAGTGAATTTGGGACAGGGGGCACTGAAGCTTTCTTT.

This clonotype was counted at least ten times. CDR3 nucleotide sequence: TGCGCCAGCAGCCAAGATCTCGGCACTGAAGCTTTCTTT. Protein sequence: CASSQDLGTEAFF. The chain carries TRBV4-1 and TRBJ1-1; D is uncertain. Trimming left V 0 bases short and J 4 bases short, with 6 bases between. The V gene's germline CDR1 is MGHRA and CDR2 YSYEKL. This CDR3 contains 13 residues.

In its sample, this clonotype was seen a few times. The rearrangement links TRBV6-1 to TRBJ2-1, with D maybe TRBD2 (6 bases). Trimming removed 6 bases from V and 8 bases from J, with 20 bases in between. Germline CDR1 is MNHNS and CDR2 is SASEGT. The CDR3 totals 15 residues. CDR3 loop: CASRAQTGVTDEQFF. CDR3 in DNA: TGTGCCAGCAGAGCACAAACGGGAGTGACCGATGAGCAGTTCTTC.

This clonotype came up a few times. V is TRBV4-1 and J is TRBJ2-1, with D perhaps TRBD2 (5 bases). Trimming took off 2 bases at V and 5 bases at J, with 13 bases between the two ends. CDR3 length: 15 amino acids. The germline V gene encodes CDR1 MGHRA and CDR2 YSYEKL. In DNA, the CDR3 is TGCGCCAGCAGCCAATTAGCTAGCCTCAACAATGAGCAGTTCTTC. It is translated as CASSQLASLNNEQFF.

In its sample, this clonotype was seen many times. This chain joins TRBV12-3 or TRBV12-4 and TRBJ1-1, with D unresolved. V was clipped by 6 bases and J by 4 bases, with 9 bases between them. The CDR3 covers 12 residues. DNA of the CDR3: TGTGCCAGCAGCAAGGGTGGCACTGAAGCTTTCTTT. Its protein is CASSKGGTEAFF.

This clonotype was seen a single time. The chain couples TRBV20-1 to TRBJ2-7; no firm D call. Trimming took 0 bases from V and 4 from J, leaving 13 bases between them. CDR1 is DFQATT, CDR2 SNEGSKA, per germline (reference sequence). CDR3 size: 14 residues. The CDR3: CSARDSLSGYEQYF. The CDR3, as DNA: TGCAGTGCTAGAGATTCCCTTTCCGGGTACGAGCAGTACTTC.

CDR3 in amino acids: CASTDVGNTIYF. The CDR3 bases are TGTGCCAGCACCGACGTTGGAAACACCATATATTTT. V is TRBV6-5 and J is TRBJ1-3; D unresolved. Germline CDR1 reads MNHEY; CDR2 reads SVGAGI. V dropped 7 bases and J dropped 3 bases, with 7 bases sitting between them. The CDR3 consists of 12 residues.

This clonotype was observed a few times. The chain links TRBV3-1 to TRBJ2-2, with D possibly TRBD2 on 5 matching bases. This CDR3 is 14 amino acids long. V gave up 3 bases and J gave up 5 bases, with 10 bases separating them. The germline V gene has CDR1 LGHDT and CDR2 YNNKEL (reference sequence). This CDR3 reads CASSHWTGTGELFF. The CDR3, as DNA: TGTGCCAGCAGCCATTGGACGGGGACCGGGGAGCTGTTTTTT.

This clonotype has more than one count but fewer than ten. This chain joins TRBV15 and TRBJ2-7; possible D gene TRBD1, 5 bases. The CDR3 totals 16 residues. The V end was cut by 0 bases, the J end by 0 bases, with 12 bases between. Germline values: CDR1 LNHNV, CDR2 YYDKDF (reference sequence). The CDR3 sequence is CATSRDLGDSSYEQYF. CDR3 coding DNA: TGTGCCACCAGCAGAGATTTAGGGGATTCCTCCTACGAGCAGTACTTC.

The V gene is TRBV11-3, the J gene TRBJ2-3; D is possibly TRBD2 (6 bases). The CDR3 totals 17 residues. The germline gives CDR1 SGHNT, CDR2 YENEEA. V was clipped by 2 bases and J by 0 bases, with 15 bases between them. This CDR3 reads CASSLSTAGGSTDTQYF. The CDR3 DNA reads as TGTGCCAGCAGCTTAAGTACAGCGGGTGGAAGCACAGATACGCAGTATTTT.

This clonotype was counted only a few times. Since a much larger clone is just one base distant, this may be a read error. The rearrangement links TRBV6-6 to TRBJ2-1; D gene ambiguous. The CDR3 has 11 amino acids. Germline CDR1 reads MNHNY; CDR2 reads SVGAGI (reference sequence). Trimming took off 1 base at V and 8 bases at J, with 3 bases between the two ends. This CDR3 is CASSYWDEQFF. In DNA form, the CDR3 reads TGTGCCAGCAGTTACTGGGATGAGCAGTTCTTC.

This chain connects TRBV4-1 to TRBJ1-2; D unresolved. This CDR3 comprises 19 residues. Trimming took 0 bases from V and 2 from J, leaving 22 bases between them. Germline V lookup: CDR1 MGHRA, CDR2 YSYEKL. The CDR3 nucleotides are TGCGCCAGCAGCCAAGAGCCAGGAGTATACCGTACCCAAAACTATGGCTACACCTTC. It encodes CASSQEPGVYRTQNYGYTF.

V usage is TRBV9 and J usage is TRBJ1-1; no clear D. Trimming removed 0 bases from V and 6 bases from J, with 6 bases in between. The V gene's germline CDR1 is SGDLS and CDR2 YYNGEE. The CDR3 spans 12 residues. The DNA for the CDR3 is TGTGCCAGCAGCGTAGAGACGGCTGAAGCTTTCTTT. It yields the protein CASSVETAEAFF. Based on the CDR3 plus reference TRBV9 and TRBJ1-1, the full variable domain is DSGVTQTPKHLITATGQRVTLRCSPRSGDLSVYWYQQSLDQGLQFLIQYYNGEERAKGNILERFSAQQFPDLHSELNLSSLELGDSALYFCASSVETAEAFFGQGTRLTVV.

This chain uses TRBV9 with TRBJ2-7; D remains unclear. Trimming left V 3 bases short and J 6 bases short, with 13 bases between. Germline-derived CDR1 and CDR2 are SGDLS and YYNGEE. CDR3 length equals 13 residues. The CDR3 DNA reads TGTGCCAGCAGCGCTCAAGCCGGTTCCGAGCAGTACTTC. It specifies CASSAQAGSEQYF.

This sequence joins TRBV6-2 or TRBV6-3 and TRBJ2-1, with D unresolved. This CDR3 has 11 amino acids. The germline CDR1 and CDR2 sequences are MNHEY and SVGEGT. Trimming left V 2 bases short and J 10 bases short, with 6 bases between. The CDR3 spells CASSYGVEQFF. The CDR3 nucleotides are TGTGCCAGCAGTTACGGGGTCGAGCAGTTCTTC.

This clonotype has more than one count but fewer than ten. The rearrangement links TRBV7-9 to TRBJ2-2; tentative D call: TRBD2 (5 bases). Trimming stripped 2 bases from V and 5 bases from J, with 9 bases between. Germline lookup yields CDR1 SEHNR and CDR2 FQNEAQ (reference sequence). CDR3 length: 14 residues. The CDR3 here is CASSLPGGTGELFF. CDR3 DNA sequence: TGTGCCAGCAGCTTACCGGGCGGGACCGGGGAGCTGTTTTTT.

This sequence joins TRBV24-1 and TRBJ2-1, with TRBD2 matching 7 bases. CDR1 and CDR2 from the germline V gene are KGHDR and SFDVKD. V lost 4 bases, J lost 0 bases, and 5 bases stayed unmatched. The CDR3 extends over 16 amino acids. Here the CDR3 reads CATSDSAGSSYNEQFF. CDR3 nucleotide sequence: TGTGCCACCAGTGACTCAGCGGGGAGCTCCTACAATGAGCAGTTCTTC.

The chain uses TRBV12-3 or TRBV12-4 and TRBJ2-3; D may be TRBD1 or TRBD2 (7 bases each). The CDR3 sequence is 16 residues long. V was pared by 0 bases and J by 5 bases, with 15 bases between. Written as DNA, the CDR3 is TGTGCCAGCAGTTTAGCGCTCAGGGGGGGCAGAGATACGCAGTATTTT. Protein: CASSLALRGGRDTQYF.

This clonotype was detected a few times. The rearrangement joins TRBV27 to TRBJ2-7; 12 bases match TRBD2. The CDR3 covers 15 residues. Germline loops: CDR1 MNHEY, CDR2 SMNVEV (reference sequence). After removal of 3 bases from V and 4 bases from J, the junction contained 4 bases not matched to a gene. This CDR3 is CASSLTSGGIYEQYF. The CDR3 DNA reads as TGTGCCAGCAGTTTGACTAGCGGGGGAATTTACGAGCAGTACTTC.

This sequence joins TRBV20-1 and TRBJ2-1; the D gene is possibly TRBD1 (5 bases). The CDR3 sequence is 13 residues long. Trimming took off 3 bases at V and 4 bases at J, with 10 bases between the two ends. Germline CDR1 reads DFQATT; CDR2 reads SNEGSKA (reference sequence). This CDR3 reads CSASYQGYNEQFF. CDR3 coding DNA: TGCAGTGCTAGCTACCAGGGTTACAATGAGCAGTTCTTC.

The chain combines TRBV12-5 with TRBJ2-7, with TRBD1 identical over 10 bases. The CDR3 extends over 15 amino acids. J gave up 7 bases and V 6 bases, and 12 bases lay outside the gene matches. Germline CDR1 is LGHNT and CDR2 is FRNRAP. In nucleotides, the CDR3 is TGTGCTAGTGGCCGCCCCGACAGGGGGCGCGGTGAGCAGTACTTC. Amino acid sequence: CASGRPDRGRGEQYF.

This rearrangement joins TRBV4-1 to TRBJ2-1; 11 positions match TRBD2. Germline lookup yields CDR1 MGHRA and CDR2 YSYEKL. CDR3 length: 16 residues. V lost 3 bases and J lost 9; bases outside the gene matches: 10. CDR3 sequence (DNA): TGCGCCAGCAGCCATTCTTTAGCGGGAGGGGTCGGTGAGCAGTTCTTC. It is translated as CASSHSLAGGVGEQFF.

This clonotype was counted between two and nine times. This sequence joins TRBV20-1 and TRBJ2-5; D remains ambiguous. V was pared by 0 bases and J by 0 bases, with 14 bases between. CDR3 length equals 16 residues. Germline V gives CDR1 DFQATT, CDR2 SNEGSKA (reference sequence). The CDR3 region has the DNA TGCAGTGCTAGAGATCGACACGATGTGTACCAAGAGACCCAGTACTTC. It specifies CSARDRHDVYQETQYF.

This clonotype was found many times. The rearrangement uses TRBV20-1 and TRBJ2-7; D is undetermined. Trimming stripped 1 base from V and 5 bases from J, with 12 bases between. The CDR3 contains 13 residues. Per germline, CDR1 DFQATT and CDR2 SNEGSKA (reference sequence). CDR3 region: CSARASFDHEQYF. CDR3 nucleotide sequence: TGCAGTGCTAGAGCCAGTTTTGACCACGAGCAGTACTTC.

This clonotype was seen only a few times. The chain employs TRBV28 and TRBJ2-2; D not certain. V lost 5 bases and J lost 3, with 7 bases in between. The germline V gene encodes CDR1 MDHEN and CDR2 SYDVKM. The CDR3 has 13 amino acids. This chain's CDR3 is CASSMTYTGELFF. CDR3 coding DNA: TGTGCCAGCAGTATGACTTACACCGGGGAGCTGTTTTTT.

J is TRBJ2-7 and V is TRBV18; D might be TRBD2 (6 bases). This CDR3 region has 14 residues. Germline CDR1 reads KGHSH; CDR2 reads LQKENI. The V and J ends lost 6 bases and 3 bases respectively, with 15 bases between them. CDR3 sequence (DNA): TGTGCCAGCTCCCCGGGAGAGGGGCTCTACGAGCAGTACGTC. As protein: CASSPGEGLYEQYV.

This clonotype was found a few times. V is TRBV12-3 or TRBV12-4 and J is TRBJ2-1; TRBD2 might be the D (6 bases). The CDR3 has 14 amino acids. V lost 3 bases and J lost 12, with 18 bases in between. The CDR3 nucleotides are TGTGCCAGCAGTTTGGGGACTCGGTTTTCTTGGCAGTTCTTC. It specifies CASSLGTRFSWQFF.

This clonotype was observed at least ten times. V usage is TRBV12-3 or TRBV12-4 and J usage is TRBJ1-4; the D gene is possibly TRBD1 (6 bases). Trimming took off 8 bases at V and 5 bases at J, with 12 bases between the two ends. The CDR3 contains 13 residues. The CDR3 region is CASRTGWNEKLFF. CDR3 DNA: TGTGCCAGCCGAACAGGGTGGAATGAAAAACTGTTTTTT.